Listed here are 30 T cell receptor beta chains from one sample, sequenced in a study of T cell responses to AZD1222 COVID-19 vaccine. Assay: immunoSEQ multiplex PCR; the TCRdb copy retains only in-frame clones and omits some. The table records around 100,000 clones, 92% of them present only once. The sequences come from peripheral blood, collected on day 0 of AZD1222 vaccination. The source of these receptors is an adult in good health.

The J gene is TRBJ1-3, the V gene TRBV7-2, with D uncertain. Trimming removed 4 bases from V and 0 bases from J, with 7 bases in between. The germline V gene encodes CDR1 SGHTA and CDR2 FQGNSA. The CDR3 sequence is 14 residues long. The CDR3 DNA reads TGTGCCAGCAGCTCGGCACCCTCTGGAAACACCATATATTTT. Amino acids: CASSSAPSGNTIYF. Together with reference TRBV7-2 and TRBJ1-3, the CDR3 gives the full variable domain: GAGVSQSPSNKVTEKGKDVELRCDPISGHTALYWYRQSLGQGLEFLIYFQGNSAPDKSGLPSDRFSAERTGGSVSTLTIQRTQQEDSAVYLCASSSAPSGNTIYFGEGSWLTVV.

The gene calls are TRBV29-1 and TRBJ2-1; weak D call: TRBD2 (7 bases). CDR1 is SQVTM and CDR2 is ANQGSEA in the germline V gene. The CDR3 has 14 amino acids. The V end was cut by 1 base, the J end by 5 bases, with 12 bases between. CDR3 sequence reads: CSVEGRGPHNEQFF. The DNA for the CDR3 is TGCAGCGTTGAAGGGCGGGGGCCCCACAATGAGCAGTTCTTC.

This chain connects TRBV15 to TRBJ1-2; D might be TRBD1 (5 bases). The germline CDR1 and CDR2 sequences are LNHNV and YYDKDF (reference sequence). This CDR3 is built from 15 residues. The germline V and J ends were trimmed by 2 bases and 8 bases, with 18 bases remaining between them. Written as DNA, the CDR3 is TGTGCCACCAGCAGACCCCCGGGGGGAGGAGGCGGCTACACCTTC. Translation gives CATSRPPGGGGGYTF.

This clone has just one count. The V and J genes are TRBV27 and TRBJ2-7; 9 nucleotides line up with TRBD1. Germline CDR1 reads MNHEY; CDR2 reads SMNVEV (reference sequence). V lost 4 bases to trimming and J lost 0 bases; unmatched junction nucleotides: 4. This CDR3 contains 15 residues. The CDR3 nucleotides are TGTGCCAGCAGTTACGGGACAGGGAGCTCCTACGAGCAGTACTTC. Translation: CASSYGTGSSYEQYF.

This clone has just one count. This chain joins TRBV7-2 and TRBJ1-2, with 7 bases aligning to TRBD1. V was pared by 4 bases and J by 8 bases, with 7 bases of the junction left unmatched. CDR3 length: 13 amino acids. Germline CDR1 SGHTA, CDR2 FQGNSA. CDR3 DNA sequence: TGTGCCAGCAGCTCTCGACAGGGAGGGGGCTACACCTTC. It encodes CASSSRQGGGYTF.

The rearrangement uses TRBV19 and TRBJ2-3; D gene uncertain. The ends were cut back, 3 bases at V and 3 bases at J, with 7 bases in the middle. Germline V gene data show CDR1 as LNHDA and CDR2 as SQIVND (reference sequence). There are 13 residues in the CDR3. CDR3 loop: CASSIVGTDTQYF. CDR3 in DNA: TGTGCCAGTAGTATTGTAGGGACAGATACGCAGTATTTT. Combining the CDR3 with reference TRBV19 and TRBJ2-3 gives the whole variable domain DGGITQSPKYLFRKEGQNVTLSCEQNLNHDAMYWYRQDPGQGLRLIYYSQIVNDFQKGDIAEGYSVSREKKESFPLTVTSAQKNPTAFYLCASSIVGTDTQYFGPGTRLTVL.

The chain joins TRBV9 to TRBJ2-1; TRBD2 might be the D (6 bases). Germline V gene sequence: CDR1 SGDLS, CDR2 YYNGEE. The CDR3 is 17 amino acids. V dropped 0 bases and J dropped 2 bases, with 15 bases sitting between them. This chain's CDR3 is CASSVATGGYAYNEQFF. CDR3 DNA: TGTGCCAGCAGCGTAGCTACAGGAGGGTACGCCTACAATGAGCAGTTCTTC.

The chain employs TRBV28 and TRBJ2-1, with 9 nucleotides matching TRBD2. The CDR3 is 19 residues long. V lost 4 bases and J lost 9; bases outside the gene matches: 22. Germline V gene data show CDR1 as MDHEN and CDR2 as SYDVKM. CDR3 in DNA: TGTGCCAGCAGTTGCGCAGAAGCGGGAGGTTGTGCCTTCGGTGTTGAGCAGTTCTTC. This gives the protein CASSCAEAGGCAFGVEQFF.

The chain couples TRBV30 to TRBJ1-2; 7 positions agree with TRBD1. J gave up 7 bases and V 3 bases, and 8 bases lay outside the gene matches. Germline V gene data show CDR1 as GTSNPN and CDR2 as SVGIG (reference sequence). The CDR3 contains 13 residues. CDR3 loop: CAWSRQGFFGYTF. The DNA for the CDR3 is TGTGCCTGGAGCAGACAGGGATTTTTTGGCTACACCTTC.

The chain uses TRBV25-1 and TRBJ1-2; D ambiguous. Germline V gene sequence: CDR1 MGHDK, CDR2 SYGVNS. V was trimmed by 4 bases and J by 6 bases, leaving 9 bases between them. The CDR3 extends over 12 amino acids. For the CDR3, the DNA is TGTGCCAGCAGTGGACGCCCAAATGGCTACACCTTC. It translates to CASSGRPNGYTF.

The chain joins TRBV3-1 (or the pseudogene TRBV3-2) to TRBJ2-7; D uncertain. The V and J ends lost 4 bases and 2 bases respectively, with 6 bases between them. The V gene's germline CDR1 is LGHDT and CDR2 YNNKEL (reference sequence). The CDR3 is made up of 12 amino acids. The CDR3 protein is CASSPGPYEQYF. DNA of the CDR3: TGTGCCAGCAGCCCAGGCCCCTACGAGCAGTACTTC.

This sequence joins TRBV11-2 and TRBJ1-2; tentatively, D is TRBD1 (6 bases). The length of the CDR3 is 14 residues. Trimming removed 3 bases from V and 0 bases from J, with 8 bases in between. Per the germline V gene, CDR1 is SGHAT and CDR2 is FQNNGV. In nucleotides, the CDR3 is TGTGCCAGCAGCTTCCAGGGGCCTAACTATGGCTACACCTTC. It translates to CASSFQGPNYGYTF. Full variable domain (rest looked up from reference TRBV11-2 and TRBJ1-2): EAGVAQSPRYKIIEKRQSVAFWCNPISGHATLYWYQQILGQGPKLLIQFQNNGVVDDSQLPKDRFSAERLKGVDSTLKIQPAKLEDSAVYLCASSFQGPNYGYTFGSGTRLTVV.

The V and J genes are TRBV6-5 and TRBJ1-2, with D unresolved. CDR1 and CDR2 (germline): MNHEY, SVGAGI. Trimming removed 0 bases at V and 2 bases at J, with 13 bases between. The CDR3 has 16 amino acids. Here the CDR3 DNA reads TGTGCCAGCAGTTACTCGATGGGGATAGGGAACTATGGCTACACCTTC. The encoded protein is CASSYSMGIGNYGYTF.

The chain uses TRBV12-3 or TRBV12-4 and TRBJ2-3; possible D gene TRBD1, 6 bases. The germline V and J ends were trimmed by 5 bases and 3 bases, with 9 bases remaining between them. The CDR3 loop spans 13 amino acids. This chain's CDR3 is CASSLGTTDTQYF. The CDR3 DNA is TGTGCCAGCAGTCTCGGGACAACAGATACGCAGTATTTT.

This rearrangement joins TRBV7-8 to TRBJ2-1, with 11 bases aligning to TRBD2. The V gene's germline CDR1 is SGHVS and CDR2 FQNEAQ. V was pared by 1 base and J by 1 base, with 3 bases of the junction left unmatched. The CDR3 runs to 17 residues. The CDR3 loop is CASSLVLAGGSYNEQFF. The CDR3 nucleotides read TGTGCCAGCAGCTTAGTGCTAGCGGGAGGTTCCTACAATGAGCAGTTCTTC.

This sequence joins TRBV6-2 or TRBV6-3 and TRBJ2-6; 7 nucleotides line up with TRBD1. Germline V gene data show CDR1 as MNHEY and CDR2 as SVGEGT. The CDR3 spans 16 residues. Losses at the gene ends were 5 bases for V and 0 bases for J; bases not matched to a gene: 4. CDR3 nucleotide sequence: TGTGCCAGCAGTAGACAGGGAGTCTCTGGGGCCAACGTCCTGACTTTC. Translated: CASSRQGVSGANVLTF.

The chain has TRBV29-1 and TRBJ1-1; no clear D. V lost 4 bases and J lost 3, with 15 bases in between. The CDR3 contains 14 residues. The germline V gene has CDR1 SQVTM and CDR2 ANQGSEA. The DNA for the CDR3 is TGCAGCGTTGTGTGGGGAGGTGGGGACACTGAAGCTTTCTTT. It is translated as CSVVWGGGDTEAFF.

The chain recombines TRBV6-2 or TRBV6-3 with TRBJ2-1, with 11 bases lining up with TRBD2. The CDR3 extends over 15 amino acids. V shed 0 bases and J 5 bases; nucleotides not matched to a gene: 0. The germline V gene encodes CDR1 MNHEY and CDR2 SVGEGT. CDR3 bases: TGTGCCAGCAGTTACTCGACTAGCGGGGACAATGAGCAGTTCTTC. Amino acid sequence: CASSYSTSGDNEQFF.

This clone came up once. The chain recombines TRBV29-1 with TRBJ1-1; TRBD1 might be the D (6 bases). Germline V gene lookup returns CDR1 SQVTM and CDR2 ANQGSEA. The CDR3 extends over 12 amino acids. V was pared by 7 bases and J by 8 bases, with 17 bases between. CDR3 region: CSAPGAGKEAFF. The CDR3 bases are TGCAGCGCCCCGGGGGCAGGGAAGGAAGCTTTCTTT.

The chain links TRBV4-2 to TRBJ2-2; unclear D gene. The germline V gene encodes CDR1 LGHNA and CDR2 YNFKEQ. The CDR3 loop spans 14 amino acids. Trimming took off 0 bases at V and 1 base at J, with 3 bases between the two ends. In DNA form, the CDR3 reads TGTGCCAGCAGCCAAGATTGGAACACCGGGGAGCTGTTTTTT. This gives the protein CASSQDWNTGELFF.

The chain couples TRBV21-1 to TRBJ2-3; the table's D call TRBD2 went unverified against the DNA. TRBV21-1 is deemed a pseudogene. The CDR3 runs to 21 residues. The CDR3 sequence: CASSVGTSGREIRYRLRVQYF. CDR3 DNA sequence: TGTGCCAGCAGCGTTGGGACTAGCGGGAGGGAGATCAGATACCGGCTCCGGGTTCAGTATTTT.

The CDR3 sequence: CASSAIGLAGALSTDTQYF. The CDR3 coding sequence is TGTGCCAGCAGCGCCATTGGTCTAGCGGGGGCCCTTAGCACAGATACGCAGTATTTT. This chain joins TRBV7-2 and TRBJ2-3; TRBD2 matches at 10 bases. Germline CDR1 reads SGHTA; CDR2 reads FQGNSA. The CDR3 is 19 amino acids. Trimming removed 5 bases from V and 0 bases from J; junction bases left unmatched: 14.

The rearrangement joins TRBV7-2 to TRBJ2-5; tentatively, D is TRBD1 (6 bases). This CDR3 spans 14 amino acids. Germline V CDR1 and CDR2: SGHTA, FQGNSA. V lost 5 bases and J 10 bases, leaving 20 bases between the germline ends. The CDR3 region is CASSTDWGKGDQYF. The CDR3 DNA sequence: TGTGCCAGCAGCACCGATTGGGGGAAGGGGGACCAGTACTTC.

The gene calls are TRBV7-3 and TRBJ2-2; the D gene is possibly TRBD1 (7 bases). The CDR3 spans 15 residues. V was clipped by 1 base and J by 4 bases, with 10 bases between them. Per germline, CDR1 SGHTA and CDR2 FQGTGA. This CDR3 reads CASSLRGDSTGELFF. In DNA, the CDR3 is TGTGCCAGCAGCTTAAGGGGGGACAGCACCGGGGAGCTGTTTTTT. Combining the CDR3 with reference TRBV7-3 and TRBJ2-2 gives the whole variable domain GAGVSQTPSNKVTEKGKYVELRCDPISGHTALYWYRQSLGQGPEFLIYFQGTGAADDSGLPNDRFFAVRPEGSVSTLKIQRTERGDSAVYLCASSLRGDSTGELFFGEGSRLTVL.

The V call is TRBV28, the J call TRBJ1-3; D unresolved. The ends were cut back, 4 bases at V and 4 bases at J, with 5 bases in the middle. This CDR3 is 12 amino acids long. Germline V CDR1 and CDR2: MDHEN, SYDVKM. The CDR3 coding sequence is TGTGCCAGCAGTTCACTGGGAAACACCATATATTTT. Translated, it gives CASSSLGNTIYF.

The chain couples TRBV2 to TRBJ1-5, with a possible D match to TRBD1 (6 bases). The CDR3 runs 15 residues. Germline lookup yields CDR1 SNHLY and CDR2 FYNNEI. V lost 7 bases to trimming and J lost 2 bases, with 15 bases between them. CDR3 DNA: TGTGCCAGCAAGGGGGGGAAAGCAGGCAATCAGCCCCAGCATTTT. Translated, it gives CASKGGKAGNQPQHF.

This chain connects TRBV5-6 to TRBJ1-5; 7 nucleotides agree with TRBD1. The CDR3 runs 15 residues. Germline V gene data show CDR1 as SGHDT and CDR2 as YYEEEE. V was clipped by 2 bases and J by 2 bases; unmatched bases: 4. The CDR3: CASSFRTGRNQPQHF. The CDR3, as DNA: TGTGCCAGCAGCTTCCGGACAGGACGCAATCAGCCCCAGCATTTT.

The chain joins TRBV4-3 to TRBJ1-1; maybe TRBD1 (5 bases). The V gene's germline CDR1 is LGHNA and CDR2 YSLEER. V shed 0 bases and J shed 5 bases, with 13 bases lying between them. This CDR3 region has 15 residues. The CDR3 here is CASSQESGKGTEAFF. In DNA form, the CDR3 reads TGCGCCAGCAGCCAAGAATCAGGGAAGGGTACTGAAGCTTTCTTT.

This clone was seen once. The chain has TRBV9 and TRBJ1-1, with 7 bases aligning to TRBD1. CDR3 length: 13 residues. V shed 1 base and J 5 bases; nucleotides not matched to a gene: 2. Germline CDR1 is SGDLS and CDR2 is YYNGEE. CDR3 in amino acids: CASSVKGATEAFF. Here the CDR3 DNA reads TGTGCCAGCAGCGTAAAGGGGGCAACTGAAGCTTTCTTT.

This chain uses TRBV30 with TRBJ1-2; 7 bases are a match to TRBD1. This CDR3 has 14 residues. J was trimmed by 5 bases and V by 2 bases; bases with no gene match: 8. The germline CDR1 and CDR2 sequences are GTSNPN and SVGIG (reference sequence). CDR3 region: CAWSSAGDSYGYTF. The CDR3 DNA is TGTGCCTGGAGTTCCGCGGGGGACAGTTATGGCTACACCTTC.